This TCR beta chain was recovered during a study of Ad26.COV2.S vaccination and SARS-CoV-2 variants. This table comes from immunoSEQ multiplex PCR, and its TCRdb copy is limited to in-frame clones, with some not included. The table has 440,000 or so clones, about nine tenths seen once; the top ten hold about 4.1%. Indicated treatment: over 15 received Ad26.COV2.S at low or high dose, single or two shots; about 5 received placebo; per-sample allocation not given. Sample collection was performed on day 63 after the first vaccine or placebo injection. The study used a vaccine consisting of an Ad26 vector that expressed Wuhan-strain SARS-CoV-2 spike. The specimen comprised peripheral blood, sampled in a trial of Ad26.COV2.S vaccine versus placebo. This TCR derives from a person between 18 and 59 years old who received the Ad26.COV2.S COVID-19 vaccine or a placebo.

The CDR3 DNA reads TGCGCCAGCAGCTTGGCACGCAATGAGCAGTTCTTC. This gives the protein CASSLARNEQFF. This sequence joins TRBV5-1 and TRBJ2-1, with D unclear. This CDR3 has 12 residues. Looked up from germline, CDR1 is SGHRS and CDR2 is YFSETQ. V dropped 0 bases and J dropped 6 bases, with 4 bases sitting between them.